This T cell receptor (beta chain) was observed in a study of shared clonotypes between healthy human individuals. Study-level points and caveats: Sharing of clonotypes among donors was expected to vary with sequencing depth.

Here immunoSEQ multiplex PCR was the method, and the copy in TCRdb shows in-frame clones only, minus some. The data contain about 2.4 million clones, 90% to 95% of them singletons. J gave up 5 bases and V 4 bases, and 4 bases lay outside the gene matches. The CDR3 extends over 14 amino acids. Germline CDR1 reads SGHTA; CDR2 reads FQGNSA. About this clone itself: Antigen unknown. Other DNA sequences in this sample translate to the same CDR3.

The chain joins TRBV7-2 to TRBJ1-1; 10 positions match TRBD1. The origin of this receptor is a man aged 18 to 35 in good health. What was sequenced was naive CD4+ T cells sorted from blood. Indicated subset: CD45RA+ positively selected. CDR3 sequence (DNA): TGTGCCAGCAGCTCGAGACAGGGGGCGACTGAAGCTTTCTTT. This gives the protein CASSSRQGATEAFF.